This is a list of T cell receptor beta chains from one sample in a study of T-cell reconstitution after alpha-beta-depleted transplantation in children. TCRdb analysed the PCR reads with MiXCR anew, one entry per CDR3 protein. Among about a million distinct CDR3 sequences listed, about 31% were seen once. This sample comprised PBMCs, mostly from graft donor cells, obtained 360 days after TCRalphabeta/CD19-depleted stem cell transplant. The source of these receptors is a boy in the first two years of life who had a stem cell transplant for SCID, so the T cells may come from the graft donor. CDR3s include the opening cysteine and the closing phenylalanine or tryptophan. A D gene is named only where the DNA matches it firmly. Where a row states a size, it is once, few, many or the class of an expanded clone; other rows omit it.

CDR3 protein: CASSPWTGVQPQHF
CDR3 DNA: TGTGCCAGCAGTCCTTGGACAGGGGTTCAGCCCCAGCATTTT
J gene: TRBJ1-5
V gene: TRBV6-5
D gene: TRBD1
clone size: NA

CDR3 protein: CASSFYGSLNYGYTF
CDR3 DNA: TGTGCCAGCAGTTTTTACGGATCCCTTAACTATGGCTACACCTTC
J gene: TRBJ1-2
V gene: TRBV12-3/TRBV12-4
D gene: NA
clone size: NA

CDR3 protein: CASSFRDLYEQYF
CDR3 DNA: TGTGCCAGCAGTTTTAGGGACCTCTACGAGCAGTACTTC
J gene: TRBJ2-7
V gene: TRBV12-3/TRBV12-4
D gene: NA
clone size: few

CDR3 protein: CATSMGPSSSYNEQFF
CDR3 DNA: TGTGCCACCAGCATGGGACCGTCGAGCTCCTACAATGAGCAGTTCTTC
J gene: TRBJ2-1
V gene: TRBV15
D gene: NA
clone size: NA

CDR3 protein: CSATGQINSPLHF
CDR3 DNA: TGCAGTGCCACGGGACAGATTAATTCACCCCTCCACTTT
J gene: TRBJ1-6
V gene: TRBV20-1
D gene: TRBD1
clone size: few

CDR3 protein: CASSTDGTGELFF
CDR3 DNA: TGTGCCAGCAGCACCGACGGGACCGGGGAGCTGTTTTTT
J gene: TRBJ2-2
V gene: TRBV12-3/TRBV12-4
D gene: NA
clone size: NA

CDR3 protein: CGSSRPLFGGGNEQFF
CDR3 DNA: TGCGGCAGCAGCCGACCCCTGTTCGGGGGGGGCAATGAGCAGTTCTTC
J gene: TRBJ2-1
V gene: TRBV4-1
D gene: TRBD2
clone size: NA

CDR3 protein: CASSQTSGGLVEQYF
CDR3 DNA: TGCGCCAGCAGCCAGACTAGCGGGGGGCTCGTAGAGCAGTACTTC
J gene: TRBJ2-7
V gene: TRBV4-1
D gene: TRBD2
clone size: once

CDR3 protein: CASSVGIAGGPGETQYF
CDR3 DNA: TGTGCCAGCAGCGTGGGTATAGCGGGGGGGCCGGGAGAGACCCAGTACTTC
J gene: TRBJ2-5
V gene: TRBV9
D gene: TRBD2
clone size: few

CDR3 protein: CASSGSQETQYF
CDR3 DNA: TGCGCCAGCAGCGGTTCTCAAGAGACCCAGTACTTC
J gene: TRBJ2-5
V gene: TRBV5-1
D gene: NA
clone size: NA

CDR3 protein: CASSLRPAGGWSHEQFF
CDR3 DNA: TGTGCCAGCAGTCTTAGACCGGCGGGGGGCTGGAGCCATGAGCAGTTCTTC
J gene: TRBJ2-1
V gene: TRBV7-3
D gene: TRBD2
clone size: many

CDR3 protein: CASSQAGGWGYGYTF
CDR3 DNA: TGTGCCAGCAGCCAGGCTGGGGGTTGGGGCTATGGCTACACCTTC
J gene: TRBJ1-2
V gene: TRBV3-1
D gene: NA
clone size: NA

CDR3 protein: CSAREGGGNQPQHF
CDR3 DNA: TGCAGTGCCAGGGAGGGGGGCGGCAATCAGCCCCAGCATTTT
J gene: TRBJ1-5
V gene: TRBV20-1
D gene: NA
clone size: NA

CDR3 protein: CATSDLQAVSGNTIYF
CDR3 DNA: TGTGCCACCAGTGATTTGCAAGCTGTCTCTGGAAACACCATATATTTT
J gene: TRBJ1-3
V gene: TRBV24-1
D gene: NA
clone size: few

CDR3 protein: CASSQQRRNTGELFF
CDR3 DNA: TGCGCCAGCAGCCAACAGCGAAGGAACACCGGGGAGCTGTTTTTT
J gene: TRBJ2-2
V gene: TRBV4-1
D gene: NA
clone size: NA

CDR3 protein: CASPLGGTGSGANVLTF
CDR3 DNA: TGTGCCAGCCCCTTGGGGGGTACGGGCTCTGGGGCCAACGTCCTGACTTTC
J gene: TRBJ2-6
V gene: TRBV28
D gene: NA
clone size: NA

CDR3 protein: CSARRVRGNEQYF
CDR3 DNA: TGCAGTGCCCGCCGTGTCAGGGGGAACGAGCAGTACTTC
J gene: TRBJ2-7
V gene: TRBV20-1
D gene: TRBD1
clone size: many

CDR3 protein: CASSPPPAGENYEQYF
CDR3 DNA: TGTGCCAGCAGTCCACCCCCCGCAGGGGAAAACTACGAGCAGTACTTC
J gene: TRBJ2-7
V gene: TRBV6-1
D gene: NA
clone size: NA

CDR3 protein: CASSQESVEGGEQYF
CDR3 DNA: TGCGCCAGCAGCCAAGAGTCAGTTGAGGGAGGCGAGCAGTACTTC
J gene: TRBJ2-7
V gene: TRBV4-3
D gene: NA
clone size: NA

CDR3 protein: CASSITRKTSAGQNTGELFF
CDR3 DNA: TGTGCCAGCAGTATCACACGGAAGACCTCGGCGGGACAGAACACCGGGGAGCTGTTTTTT
J gene: TRBJ2-2
V gene: TRBV11-2
D gene: NA
clone size: few

CDR3 protein: CASSQDRGGDGNEKLFF
CDR3 DNA: TGCGCCAGCAGCCAAGATCGGGGTGGGGACGGTAATGAAAAACTGTTTTTT
J gene: TRBJ1-4
V gene: TRBV4-3
D gene: NA
clone size: NA

CDR3 protein: CASSLSKGFRETQYF
CDR3 DNA: TGCGCCAGCAGCTTGTCAAAGGGGTTTCGGGAGACCCAGTACTTC
J gene: TRBJ2-5
V gene: TRBV5-1
D gene: NA
clone size: few

CDR3 protein: CASSLRRKSTDTQYF
CDR3 DNA: TGTGCCAGCAGTTTAAGGCGGAAGAGCACAGATACGCAGTATTTT
J gene: TRBJ2-3
V gene: TRBV27
D gene: NA
clone size: NA

CDR3 protein: CASSYVNRDEQYF
CDR3 DNA: TGTGCCAGCAGCTACGTCAACAGGGATGAGCAGTACTTC
J gene: TRBJ2-7
V gene: TRBV5-5
D gene: NA
clone size: few

CDR3 protein: CASSVAPGREQFF
CDR3 DNA: TGTGCCAGCAGCGTAGCTCCAGGGCGTGAGCAGTTCTTC
J gene: TRBJ2-1
V gene: TRBV9
D gene: NA
clone size: NA

CDR3 protein: CASSPAPIQGTSYEQYF
CDR3 DNA: TGTGCCAGCAGCCCCGCACCCATACAGGGGACCTCCTACGAGCAGTACTTC
J gene: TRBJ2-7
V gene: TRBV7-9
D gene: TRBD1
clone size: NA

CDR3 protein: CATSEGHVNEQFF
CDR3 DNA: TGTGCCACCAGTGAAGGACATGTCAATGAGCAGTTCTTC
J gene: TRBJ2-1
V gene: TRBV24-1
D gene: NA
clone size: many

CDR3 protein: CASSLAQGMDTQYF
CDR3 DNA: TGCGCCAGCAGCTTGGCGCAGGGGATGGATACGCAGTATTTT
J gene: TRBJ2-3
V gene: TRBV5-1
D gene: NA
clone size: few